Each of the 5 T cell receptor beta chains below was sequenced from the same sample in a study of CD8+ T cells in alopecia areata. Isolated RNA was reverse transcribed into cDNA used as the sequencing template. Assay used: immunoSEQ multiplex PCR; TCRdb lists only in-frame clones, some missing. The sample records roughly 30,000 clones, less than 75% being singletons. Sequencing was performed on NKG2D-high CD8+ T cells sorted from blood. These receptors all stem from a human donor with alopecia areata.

CDR3: CSVESGRSGANTEAFF. The CDR3 DNA reads TGCAGCGTTGAATCCGGTCGGTCAGGGGCGAACACTGAAGCTTTCTTT. The rearrangement joins TRBV29-1 to TRBJ1-1, with D perhaps matching TRBD1 (6 bases). Germline loops: CDR1 SQVTM, CDR2 ANQGSEA. CDR3 size: 16 residues. V lost 2 bases and J lost 1, with 17 bases in between.

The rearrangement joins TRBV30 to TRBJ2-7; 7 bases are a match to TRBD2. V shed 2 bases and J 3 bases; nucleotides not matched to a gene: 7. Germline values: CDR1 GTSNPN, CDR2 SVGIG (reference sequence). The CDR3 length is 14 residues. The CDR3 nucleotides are TGTGCCTGGAGTTTAGCGGGCGCGTTCTACGAGCAGTACTTC. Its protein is CAWSLAGAFYEQYF.

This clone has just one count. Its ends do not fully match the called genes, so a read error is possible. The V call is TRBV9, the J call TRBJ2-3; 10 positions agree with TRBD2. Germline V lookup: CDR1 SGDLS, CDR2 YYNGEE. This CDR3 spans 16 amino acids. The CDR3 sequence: CASSVDLAGVTDPQYF. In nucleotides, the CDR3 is TGTGCCAGCAGCGTTGACCTAGCGGGAGTCACAGATCCGCAGTATTTT.

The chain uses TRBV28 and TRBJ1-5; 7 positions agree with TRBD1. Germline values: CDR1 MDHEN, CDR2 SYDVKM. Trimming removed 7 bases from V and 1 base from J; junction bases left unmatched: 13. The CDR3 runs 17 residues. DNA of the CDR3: TGTGCCAGCAATGCCCCCGCAGGGGGGGGAAGCAATCAGCCCCAGCATTTT. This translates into CASNAPAGGGSNQPQHF.

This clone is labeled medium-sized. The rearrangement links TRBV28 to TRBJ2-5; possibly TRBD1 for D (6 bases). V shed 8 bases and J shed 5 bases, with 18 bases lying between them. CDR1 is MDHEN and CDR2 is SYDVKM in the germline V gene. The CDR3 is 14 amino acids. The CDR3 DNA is TGTGCCAGCGCCAGGACAGAAGGATCGGAGACCCAGTACTTC. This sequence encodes CASARTEGSETQYF. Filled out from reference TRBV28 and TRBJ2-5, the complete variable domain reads DVKVTQSSRYLVKRTGEKVFLECVQDMDHENMFWYRQDPGLGLRLIYFSYDVKMKEKGDIPEGYSVSREKKERFSLILESASTNQTSMYLCASARTEGSETQYFGPGTRLLVL.